This T cell receptor (beta chain) stems from a study of blood T cell repertoires in COVID-19. Background on the study: Nucleic acid was either cDNA or gDNA, and it came from T cells, B-cell-depleted T cells, or PBMCs.

Losses at the gene ends were 3 bases for V and 4 bases for J; bases not matched to a gene: 6. In germline, CDR1 is SQVTM, CDR2 ANQGSEA. This CDR3 is 14 amino acids long. Using immunoSEQ multiplex PCR, the repertoire was profiled, and TCRdb retains in-frame clones only, with some absent. The sample shows roughly 57,000 clones, around three quarters of them seen only once. The receptor comes from a man aged 55 to 70 with acute or convalescent COVID-19. The chain has TRBV29-1 and TRBJ2-5, with 9 bases identical to TRBD1. Sequencing was done on a sample of peripheral blood. CDR3: CSVDVSGQGETQYF. CDR3 sequence (DNA): TGCAGCGTTGATGTTTCGGGACAGGGAGAGACCCAGTACTTC.